Described below is a single TCR beta chain sequence and its context. Antigen specificity is unknown. The sample's treatment: around 19 received Ad26.COV2.S at low or high dose, single or two shots; several received placebo; per-sample allocation not given. Specimens were obtained on day 63 following the first vaccine or placebo injection. The CDR3 is 14 residues long. Germline loops: CDR1 LNHDA, CDR2 SQIVND (reference sequence). Trimming shortened V by 2 bases and J by 0 bases, and 8 bases separated the two germline ends. These data belong to a study of Ad26.COV2.S vaccination and SARS-CoV-2 variants. Overall study findings and caveats: Post-vaccination spike-specific CD8+ and CD4+ T cell responses reportedly had substantial breadth. Recipients given vaccine exceeded placebo recipients in spike-specific TCR breadth.

Sequencing used immunoSEQ multiplex PCR; TCRdb keeps in-frame clones, though not all of them. The sample includes 300,000 to 350,000 clones, roughly nine tenths of them seen just once. This receptor was obtained from a person between 18 and 60 years old who received the Ad26.COV2.S COVID-19 vaccine or a placebo. The chain employs TRBV19 and TRBJ2-7; TRBD1 might be the D (5 bases). The input for sequencing was peripheral blood, taken in a trial of Ad26.COV2.S vaccine versus placebo. The CDR3 nucleotides are TGTGCCAGTAGTATAACAGGTAGCTCCTACGAGCAGTACTTC. Its protein product is CASSITGSSYEQYF.